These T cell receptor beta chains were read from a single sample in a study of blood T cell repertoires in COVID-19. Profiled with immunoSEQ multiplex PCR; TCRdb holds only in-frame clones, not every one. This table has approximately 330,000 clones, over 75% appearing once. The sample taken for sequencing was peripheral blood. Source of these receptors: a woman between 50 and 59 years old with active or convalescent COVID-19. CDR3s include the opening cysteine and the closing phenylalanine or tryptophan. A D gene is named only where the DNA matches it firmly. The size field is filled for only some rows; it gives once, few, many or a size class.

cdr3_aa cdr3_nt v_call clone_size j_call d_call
CASSLGPGQGYGYTF TGTGCCAGCTCACTCGGGCCGGGACAGGGCTATGGCTACACCTTC TRBV18 . TRBJ1-2 TRBD1
CASSYSDEQFF TGTGCCAGCAGCTATTCCGATGAGCAGTTCTTC TRBV3-1/TRBV3-2 . TRBJ2-1 .
CASSLRTTSGYNEQFF TGTGCCAGCAGCTTAAGAACGACTAGCGGCTACAATGAGCAGTTCTTC TRBV7-9 . TRBJ2-1 TRBD2
CASSTQGATQYF TGTGCCAGCAGCACCCAGGGGGCAACGCAGTATTTT TRBV7-9 . TRBJ2-3 TRBD1
CSVAGGYYEQYF TGCAGCGTTGCAGGGGGCTACTACGAGCAGTACTTC TRBV29-1 . TRBJ2-7 TRBD1
CASSLVTGDSYNEQFF TGTGCCAGCAGCTTAGTCACAGGGGATTCCTACAATGAGCAGTTCTTC TRBV7-6 . TRBJ2-1 TRBD1
CASGQGEGYNEQFF TGTGCCAGCGGACAGGGGGAGGGATACAATGAGCAGTTCTTC TRBV27 . TRBJ2-1 TRBD1
CASSGRRETSYEQYF TGTGCCAGCAGTGGTCGGCGGGAGACCTCCTACGAGCAGTACTTC TRBV2 . TRBJ2-7 TRBD2
CARSGRGSDYTF TGTGCCAGAAGCGGACGGGGGTCTGACTACACCTTC TRBV5-3 . TRBJ1-2 .
CASSPQKTGNTEAFF TGTGCCAGCAGTCCCCAGAAGACGGGAAACACTGAAGCTTTCTTT TRBV6-2/TRBV6-3 . TRBJ1-1 .
CASSQSASSNYEQYF TGCGCCAGCAGCCAATCAGCTAGCTCAAACTACGAGCAGTACTTC TRBV4-3 . TRBJ2-7 .
CAISERDTTYNEQFF TGTGCCATCAGTGAAAGGGACACTACCTACAATGAGCAGTTCTTC TRBV10-3 . TRBJ2-1 .
CASSPQGAPSETQYF TGTGCCAGCAGCCCACAGGGGGCGCCTAGCGAGACCCAGTACTTC TRBV3-1/TRBV3-2 . TRBJ2-5 TRBD1
CASSIGTAYGYTF TGTGCCAGTAGTATTGGGACAGCCTATGGCTACACCTTC TRBV19 . TRBJ1-2 TRBD1
CASSSLAGVGGEQFF TGTGCCAGCAGCTCTCTAGCGGGAGTGGGTGGTGAGCAGTTCTTC TRBV7-3 . TRBJ2-1 TRBD2
CASSLAENTEAFF TGTGCCAGCAGTTTAGCAGAGAACACTGAAGCTTTCTTT TRBV27 . TRBJ1-1 .
CASSLGTANPNGRYGYTF TGTGCCAGCAGCTTGGGGACAGCCAACCCTAATGGCCGCTATGGCTACACCTTC TRBV5-4 . TRBJ1-2 .
CASSQDGTRWSEQFF TGTGCCAGCAGCCAAGATGGAACTAGATGGTCTGAGCAGTTCTTC TRBV3-1/TRBV3-2 . TRBJ2-1 .
CAWSRGQGSYGYTF TGTGCCTGGAGTAGGGGACAGGGGTCCTATGGCTACACCTTC TRBV30 . TRBJ1-2 TRBD1
CASSYSSRGRTEAFF TGTGCCAGCAGTTACTCAAGCAGGGGAAGGACTGAAGCTTTCTTT TRBV6-2/TRBV6-3 few TRBJ1-1 .
CASTPDTTYEQYF TGTGCCAGCACCCCGGACACGACCTACGAGCAGTACTTC TRBV28 . TRBJ2-7 .
CASSPGPSGNTIYF TGCGCCAGCAGTCCGGGTCCCTCTGGAAACACCATATATTTT TRBV5-1 . TRBJ1-3 .
CASSPTGTNYGYTF TGTGCCAGCTCGCCGACAGGGACTAACTATGGCTACACCTTC TRBV18 . TRBJ1-2 TRBD1